This T cell receptor (beta chain) stems from a study of cytomegalovirus exposure and HLA in healthy donors. Study at large: Genotyping of under 500 donors showed that 80% to 90% belonged to the Caucasian-associated ancestry cluster.

This clone was picked up a small number of times. The target antigen is unknown. 60 Vbeta and 13 Jbeta primers were used in PCR. The method was immunoSEQ multiplex PCR; TCRdb's version includes in-frame clones alone and lacks a portion of them. The profile shows nearly 110,000 clones, around 76% of them singletons. Broader study findings: Some segments of the V type, notably TRBV6-2 and TRBV6-3, were excluded as indistinguishable.

The CDR3 sequence is 15 residues long. The V segment lost 0 bases and the J segment 4 bases; nucleotides outside the gene matches: 3. Germline CDR1 LGHNA, CDR2 YSLEER. V gene TRBV4-3 combines with J gene TRBJ1-5; 7 positions agree with TRBD1. The sample consisted of PBMCs. The clonotype comes from a man aged 18 to 30 in good health and CMV-seronegative. CDR3 in amino acids: CASSQDGTDNQPQHF. CDR3 nucleotide sequence: TGCGCCAGCAGCCAAGACGGGACAGATAATCAGCCCCAGCATTTT.